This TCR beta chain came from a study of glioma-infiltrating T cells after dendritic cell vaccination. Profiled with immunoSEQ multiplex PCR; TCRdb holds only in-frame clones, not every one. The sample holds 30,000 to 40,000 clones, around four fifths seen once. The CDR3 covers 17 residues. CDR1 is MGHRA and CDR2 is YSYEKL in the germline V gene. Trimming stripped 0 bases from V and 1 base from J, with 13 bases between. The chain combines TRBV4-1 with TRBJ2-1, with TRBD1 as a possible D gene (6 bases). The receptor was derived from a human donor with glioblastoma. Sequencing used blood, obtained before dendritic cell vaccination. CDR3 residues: CASSQEDPRGSYNEQFF. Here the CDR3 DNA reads TGCGCCAGCAGCCAAGAAGATCCCAGGGGATCCTACAATGAGCAGTTCTTC.